The 26 T cell receptor beta chains given below trace back to one sample, sequenced in a study of blood T cell repertoires in COVID-19. The assay was immunoSEQ multiplex PCR, and TCRdb's table has in-frame clones only and misses some. The profile shows approximately 250,000 clones, about 80% of them singletons. The sequenced sample consisted of PBMCs or T cells enriched from blood (not recorded which). These TCRs come from a man between 40 and 49 years old who had recovered from COVID-19.

The chain recombines TRBV11-2 with TRBJ1-6; 8 positions agree with TRBD1. V shed 5 bases, J shed 14 bases, and the junction held 14 bases outside the gene matches. The CDR3 is made up of 15 amino acids. In germline, CDR1 is SGHAT, CDR2 FQNNGV. The chain's CDR3 is CASSPLGQGEGALHF. The CDR3 DNA follows: TGTGCCAGCAGCCCCCTAGGACAGGGAGAAGGGGCCCTCCACTTT.

The chain couples TRBV30 to TRBJ2-7; 7 bases agree with TRBD1. CDR3 size: 13 residues. In germline, CDR1 is GTSNPN, CDR2 SVGIG (reference sequence). V lost 4 bases to trimming and J lost 3 bases; unmatched junction nucleotides: 6. CDR3 in DNA: TGTGCCTGGACCGACAGGGTCCTCTACGAGCAGTACTTC. Protein product: CAWTDRVLYEQYF. The full variable domain, in which reference TRBV30 and TRBJ2-7 provide the parts outside the CDR3, is SQTIHQWPATLVQPVGSPLSLECTVEGTSNPNLYWYRQAAGRGLQLLFYSVGIGQISSEVPQNLSASRPQDRQFILSSKKLLLSDSGFYLCAWTDRVLYEQYFGPGTRLTVT.

This clone was observed a few times. The chain combines TRBV10-3 with TRBJ2-2; tentative D call: TRBD2 (5 bases). The CDR3 extends over 14 amino acids. V dropped 6 bases and J dropped 6 bases, with 14 bases sitting between them. CDR1 is ENHRY and CDR2 is SYGVKD in the germline V gene. CDR3 DNA: TGTGCCATCAGGCCTACTAGTACAGCCGGGGAGCTGTTTTTT. This codes for CAIRPTSTAGELFF.

The chain links TRBV7-9 to TRBJ2-7; a weak D match, TRBD2 (5 bases). Deletions cut 5 bases from V and 3 bases from J, with 8 bases between. Germline assignment: CDR1 SEHNR and CDR2 FQNEAQ (reference sequence). The CDR3 length is 12 residues. The DNA of the CDR3 is TGTGCCAGCAGCGGCCGGGGCTACGAGCAGTACTTC. This encodes CASSGRGYEQYF.

The chain has TRBV7-3 and TRBJ2-2; possible D gene TRBD1, 5 bases. The V end was cut by 2 bases, the J end by 4 bases, with 8 bases between. The CDR3 is 14 amino acids. Germline CDR1 is SGHTA and CDR2 is FQGTGA. The CDR3 reads CASSLFQGTGELFF. DNA for the CDR3: TGTGCCAGCAGCTTATTTCAGGGCACCGGGGAGCTGTTTTTT.

The chain joins TRBV30 to TRBJ1-1; D might be TRBD1 (5 bases). V was clipped by 6 bases and J by 1 base, with 12 bases between them. This CDR3 has 13 residues. Per the germline V gene, CDR1 is GTSNPN and CDR2 is SVGIG (reference sequence). The CDR3 reads CACTDTPNTEAFF. The CDR3 DNA sequence: TGTGCCTGTACGGACACTCCGAACACTGAAGCTTTCTTT. Full variable domain (remainder filled in from reference TRBV30 and TRBJ1-1): SQTIHQWPATLVQPVGSPLSLECTVEGTSNPNLYWYRQAAGRGLQLLFYSVGIGQISSEVPQNLSASRPQDRQFILSSKKLLLSDSGFYLCACTDTPNTEAFFGQGTRLTVV.

V usage is TRBV29-1 and J usage is TRBJ2-7; 7 nucleotides agree with TRBD2. This CDR3 is built from 14 residues. V shed 6 bases and J 0 bases; nucleotides not matched to a gene: 8. CDR1 is SQVTM and CDR2 is ANQGSEA in the germline V gene. The CDR3 sequence is CSVQREGSSYEQYF. In DNA form, the CDR3 reads TGCAGCGTGCAAAGGGAGGGGAGCTCCTACGAGCAGTACTTC.

This clone occurred a few times. Different DNA sequences within this sample yield the same CDR3. The chain has TRBV28 and TRBJ1-2; D is undetermined. CDR3 length: 13 amino acids. Germline CDR1 MDHEN, CDR2 SYDVKM. V was shortened by 2 bases and J by 2 bases, with 6 bases between the two germline ends. CDR3 sequence reads: CASSLTENYGYTF. The CDR3 region has the DNA TGTGCCAGCAGTTTAACAGAGAACTATGGCTACACCTTC.

The chain uses TRBV7-6 and TRBJ2-5; D gene uncertain. This CDR3 spans 12 amino acids. Germline CDR1 is SGHVS and CDR2 is FNYEAQ. V lost 6 bases and J 3 bases, leaving 8 bases between the germline ends. CDR3 sequence reads: CASSDFKETQYF. The CDR3 nucleotides read TGTGCCAGCAGTGACTTTAAAGAGACCCAGTACTTC.

This chain uses TRBV4-2 with TRBJ2-4; no definite D call. Trimming stripped 0 bases from V and 4 bases from J, with 10 bases between. CDR3 length equals 15 residues. Per germline, CDR1 LGHNA and CDR2 YNFKEQ. CDR3 sequence: CASSQDWQAKNIQYF. Written as DNA, the CDR3 is TGTGCCAGCAGCCAAGATTGGCAGGCGAAAAACATTCAGTACTTC.

The V call is TRBV9, the J call TRBJ2-6; D unclear. In germline, CDR1 is SGDLS, CDR2 YYNGEE. The V end lost 4 bases, the J end lost 0 bases, and 2 bases lay between the germline ends. The CDR3 is 13 amino acids. CDR3 sequence reads: CASSRSGANVLTF. The DNA of the CDR3 is TGTGCCAGCAGCCGCTCTGGGGCCAACGTCCTGACTTTC.

The V call is TRBV5-1, the J call TRBJ2-7; D might be TRBD1 (6 bases). The CDR3 extends over 15 amino acids. Germline CDR1 SGHRS, CDR2 YFSETQ. With 4 bases removed from V and 3 bases from J, the gap between germline ends came to 17 bases. DNA for the CDR3: TGCGCCAGCAGCGCCGCCGGACAGATCAACTACGAGCAGTACTTC. Amino acids: CASSAAGQINYEQYF.

The V and J genes are TRBV11-2 and TRBJ1-2, with a weak D call TRBD1 (5 bases). Trimming took 2 bases from V and 7 from J, leaving 11 bases between them. This CDR3 comprises 13 residues. CDR1 is SGHAT, CDR2 FQNNGV, per germline. CDR3 amino acids: CASSLRTQGGYTF. The CDR3 DNA follows: TGTGCCAGCAGCTTAAGGACCCAGGGTGGCTACACCTTC. The full variable domain, in which reference TRBV11-2 and TRBJ1-2 provide the parts outside the CDR3, is EAGVAQSPRYKIIEKRQSVAFWCNPISGHATLYWYQQILGQGPKLLIQFQNNGVVDDSQLPKDRFSAERLKGVDSTLKIQPAKLEDSAVYLCASSLRTQGGYTFGSGTRLTVV.

The table lists this clone with a few counts. The chain employs TRBV27 and TRBJ2-7, with D uncertain. This CDR3 region has 13 residues. Looked up from germline, CDR1 is MNHEY and CDR2 is SMNVEV (reference sequence). The V and J ends lost 9 bases and 3 bases respectively, with 15 bases between them. CDR3 residues: CASSRGPVYEQYF. The CDR3 DNA is TGTGCCAGTAGTCGAGGTCCGGTCTACGAGCAGTACTTC.

The rearrangement uses TRBV18 and TRBJ2-1, with TRBD2 matching over 15 bases. V shed 0 bases, J shed 5 bases, and the junction held 2 bases outside the gene matches. From germline, CDR1 is KGHSH and CDR2 LQKENI. This CDR3 has 17 amino acids. CDR3 nucleotides: TGTGCCAGCTCACCACCGGGACTAGCGGGAGGTAACAATGAGCAGTTCTTC. It specifies CASSPPGLAGGNNEQFF.

The V call is TRBV13, the J call TRBJ1-2, with D possibly matching TRBD1 (6 bases). This CDR3 contains 16 residues. Trimming removed 5 bases at V and 2 bases at J, with 18 bases between. Germline values: CDR1 PRHDT, CDR2 FYEKMQ (reference sequence). CDR3 loop: CASSPTQQGRNYGYTF. CDR3 DNA: TGTGCCAGCAGCCCAACCCAACAGGGAAGGAACTATGGCTACACCTTC.

The V gene is TRBV19, the J gene TRBJ2-7, with a weak D call TRBD1 (5 bases). V was shortened by 4 bases and J by 2 bases, with 12 bases between the two germline ends. From germline, CDR1 is LNHDA and CDR2 SQIVND (reference sequence). This CDR3 contains 14 residues. The CDR3 loop reads CASSSVQGPYEQYF. The CDR3 DNA is TGTGCCAGTAGTAGCGTCCAGGGCCCCTACGAGCAGTACTTC.

The chain carries TRBV9 and TRBJ2-7, with 7 nucleotides matching TRBD1. The CDR3 runs to 13 residues. J was trimmed by 4 bases and V by 4 bases; bases with no gene match: 5. Germline CDR1 SGDLS, CDR2 YYNGEE. CDR3 bases: TGTGCCAGCAGCCTCTCGACAGGGTACGAGCAGTACTTC. Its translation is CASSLSTGYEQYF.

The gene calls are TRBV3-1 (or the pseudogene TRBV3-2) and TRBJ1-5; D unclear. The germline gives CDR1 LGHDT, CDR2 YNNKEL (reference sequence). This CDR3 region has 13 residues. V was pared by 0 bases and J by 7 bases, with 7 bases between. The CDR3, as DNA: TGTGCCAGCAGCCAAGAAGGCAGGCAGCCCCAGCATTTT. The encoded protein is CASSQEGRQPQHF.

The chain uses TRBV12-3 or TRBV12-4 and TRBJ2-3; D ambiguous. CDR3 length: 13 amino acids. With 3 bases removed from V and 5 bases from J, the gap between germline ends came to 9 bases. CDR3 region: CASSFLSGDTQYF. For the CDR3, the DNA is TGTGCCAGCAGTTTTCTCTCGGGAGATACGCAGTATTTT.

The chain recombines TRBV5-4 with TRBJ2-1; TRBD2 matches 8 bases. Trimming at V came to 4 bases and at J to 0 bases, leaving 9 bases not matched to a gene. This CDR3 is 17 amino acids long. CDR1 and CDR2 from the germline V gene are SGHNT and YYREEE (reference sequence). For the CDR3, the DNA is TGTGCCAGCAGCCGGGGGGGACCACTTAGCTCCTACAATGAGCAGTTCTTC. Amino acid sequence: CASSRGGPLSSYNEQFF.

This clone was found once. This chain connects TRBV2 to TRBJ2-5, with 8 bases aligning to TRBD2. Germline-derived CDR1 and CDR2 are SNHLY and FYNNEI. This CDR3 has 13 amino acids. The V and J ends lost 6 bases and 4 bases, in that order; junction bases with no gene match: 4. DNA of the CDR3: TGTGCCAGCAGCGGGACTAGTAGAGAGACCCAGTACTTC. Protein product: CASSGTSRETQYF.

V usage is TRBV7-2 and J usage is TRBJ1-6; D is ambiguous. Germline V lookup: CDR1 SGHTA, CDR2 FQGNSA. The V end lost 1 base, the J end lost 7 bases, and 11 bases lay between the germline ends. The length of the CDR3 is 15 residues. The CDR3 reads CASSLGPVPNSPLHF. The CDR3 DNA follows: TGTGCCAGCAGCTTAGGTCCAGTCCCCAATTCACCCCTCCACTTT.

V usage is TRBV7-7 and J usage is TRBJ2-1; D unclear. Germline CDR1 is SSHAT and CDR2 is FNYEAQ (reference sequence). The CDR3 covers 14 residues. Trimming stripped 5 bases from V and 3 bases from J, with 11 bases between. The CDR3 DNA follows: TGTGCCAGCAGCCCTCTGCAGGACTACAATGAGCAGTTCTTC. It translates to CASSPLQDYNEQFF.

The gene calls are TRBV7-2 and TRBJ2-2; D perhaps matches TRBD2 (6 bases). V was clipped by 5 bases and J by 0 bases, with 10 bases between them. Germline V lookup: CDR1 SGHTA, CDR2 FQGNSA. The CDR3 is made up of 15 amino acids. CDR3: CASSPGLTNTGELFF. The CDR3 region has the DNA TGTGCCAGCAGCCCGGGACTGACGAACACCGGGGAGCTGTTTTTT.

This clone was detected a few times. The chain combines TRBV28 with TRBJ2-1; 7 bases match TRBD1. CDR3 size: 13 residues. J gave up 7 bases and V 5 bases, and 5 bases lay outside the gene matches. Germline assignment: CDR1 MDHEN and CDR2 SYDVKM. CDR3: CASSLRQGNEQFF. The CDR3 DNA reads TGTGCCAGCAGTCTCAGACAGGGAAATGAGCAGTTCTTC. The whole variable domain, filled in from reference TRBV28 and TRBJ2-1, reads DVKVTQSSRYLVKRTGEKVFLECVQDMDHENMFWYRQDPGLGLRLIYFSYDVKMKEKGDIPEGYSVSREKKERFSLILESASTNQTSMYLCASSLRQGNEQFFGPGTRLTVL.